The following is a T cell receptor (beta chain) sequence with its context. Its target is not known. The table came from immunoSEQ multiplex PCR; TCRdb's copy has only in-frame clones and leaves some out. The sample contains tens of thousands of clones, about 91% of which appear only once. The data derive from a study of T cell responses to AZD1222 COVID-19 vaccine. Study findings and constraints: Nearly half of spike-specific TCRs reportedly go after variant regions that carry no mutations. Donors were largely white British and mainly female; clonal diversity was possibly underestimated. Vaccine-related CD4 TCRs covered spike, predominating at 160-218 and 743-854.

V was pared by 5 bases and J by 7 bases, with 12 bases between. Germline V gene data show CDR1 as SGHTA and CDR2 as FQGNSA. The CDR3 totals 13 residues. This sequence originates from an adult in good health. The starting material was peripheral blood, obtained on day 0 of AZD1222 vaccination. The V call is TRBV7-2, the J call TRBJ1-5; unclear D gene. CDR3 protein: CASSDGPRQPQHF. In nucleotides, the CDR3 is TGTGCCAGCAGCGACGGACCCAGGCAGCCCCAGCATTTT.